Each of the 18 T cell receptor beta chains below was sequenced from the same sample in a study of regulatory T cells in long-lasting Graves disease. Construction of the TCR beta libraries employed iRepertoire HTBI primers in conjunction with Arm-PCR of CDR3 regions. A single record per CDR3 protein comes from TCRdb applying MiXCR to the multiplex PCR reads. The sample includes 600,000 to 850,000 distinct CDR3 sequences, 25% to 35% of them seen just once. Time point of the sample: persistent/refractory GD, antithyroid drugs over 5 years with positive TRAb. RNA from PBMCs was the source of the TCR library. Sequences were derived from peripheral blood mononuclear cells (PBMCs), sampled when the disease was refractory, from a patient treated with antithyroid drugs. The receptor set was obtained from a female donor with Graves disease.

This clonotype has a handful of counts. This chain connects TRBV6-1 to TRBJ1-5; 7 bases match TRBD1. CDR3 size: 13 residues. From germline, CDR1 is MNHNS and CDR2 SASEGT. V dropped 5 bases and J dropped 6; count of bases not matched to a gene: 4. CDR3 sequence (DNA): TGTGCCAGCAGTAAAGGGGGCAGTCAGCCCCAGCATTTT. It is translated as CASSKGGSQPQHF.

To note about this clonotype: A read error may be the cause here, since a much bigger clone is one base away. The chain uses TRBV11-2 and TRBJ2-5; D perhaps matches TRBD1 (5 bases). Germline CDR1 is SGHAT and CDR2 is FQNNGV. V gave up 0 bases and J gave up 1 base, with 15 bases separating them. The CDR3 runs 17 residues. CDR3 in amino acids: CASSLEPPGLCQETQYF. CDR3 sequence (DNA): TGTGCCAGCAGCTTAGAGCCGCCAGGGCTATGCCAAGAGACCCAGTACTTC.

V usage is TRBV6-1 and J usage is TRBJ1-1; D uncertain. Trimming took 6 bases from V and 4 from J, leaving 9 bases between them. Germline V gene lookup returns CDR1 MNHNS and CDR2 SASEGT. The CDR3 covers 12 residues. The CDR3 DNA follows: TGTGCCAGCAGCTACCTCCCCACTGAAGCTTTCTTT. Protein: CASSYLPTEAFF.

V and J are TRBV20-1 and TRBJ2-7, with 12 bases fitting TRBD2. The trim removed 3 bases at V and 4 bases at J, leaving 10 bases unmatched. CDR3 length: 16 amino acids. CDR1 and CDR2 (germline): DFQATT, SNEGSKA (reference sequence). Here the CDR3 DNA reads TGCAGTGCTAGGTGGGCTAGCGGGAGGGAACGATACGAGCAGTACTTC. It codes for CSARWASGRERYEQYF.

This clonotype was counted a single time. This chain links TRBV5-6 with TRBJ2-3; 8 positions match TRBD2. Germline V lookup: CDR1 SGHDT, CDR2 YYEEEE. V gave up 2 bases and J gave up 2 bases; unmatched junction bases: 7. This CDR3 is built from 16 residues. Here the CDR3 reads CASSLDERGTTDTQYF. CDR3 nucleotide sequence: TGTGCCAGCAGCTTAGATGAGCGGGGGACCACAGATACGCAGTATTTT.

The chain combines TRBV7-9 with TRBJ2-7; 7 nucleotides line up with TRBD1. This CDR3 spans 14 amino acids. Trimming removed 5 bases from V and 2 bases from J; junction bases left unmatched: 6. The germline gives CDR1 SEHNR, CDR2 FQNEAQ (reference sequence). Written as DNA, the CDR3 is TGTGCCAGCAGCCCTCAGACAGGGACCTACGAGCAGTACTTC. This encodes CASSPQTGTYEQYF.

The V and J genes are TRBV7-9 and TRBJ2-4, with D tentatively TRBD1 (5 bases). The CDR3 consists of 14 residues. V lost 1 base, J lost 9 bases, and 13 bases lay in between. The germline gives CDR1 SEHNR, CDR2 FQNEAQ (reference sequence). This CDR3 is CASSLDGQGSIQYF. CDR3 coding DNA: TGTGCCAGCAGCTTAGACGGGCAGGGAAGCATTCAGTACTTC. Looking up the rest from reference TRBV7-9 and TRBJ2-4 gives the full variable domain: DTGVSQNPRHKITKRGQNVTFRCDPISEHNRLYWYRQTLGQGPEFLTYFQNEAQLEKSRLLSDRFSAERPKGSFSTLEIQRTEQGDSAMYLCASSLDGQGSIQYFGAGTRLSVL.

There are a few counts of this clonotype. This chain connects TRBV11-3 to TRBJ2-4; D remains unclear. CDR3 length equals 17 residues. The V gene's germline CDR1 is SGHNT and CDR2 YENEEA. Trimming left V 1 base short and J 0 bases short, with 13 bases between. The CDR3 loop is CASSLARHDLAKNIQYF. The CDR3 region has the DNA TGTGCCAGCAGCTTAGCCCGTCACGACCTAGCCAAAAACATTCAGTACTTC.

This clonotype was observed many times. The chain links TRBV28 to TRBJ1-6; TRBD1 is a possible D gene (5 bases). The CDR3 covers 17 residues. CDR1 is MDHEN, CDR2 SYDVKM, per germline. V was shortened by 6 bases and J by 7 bases, with 22 bases between the two germline ends. CDR3 nucleotides: TGTGCCAGCAGACAAAATACAGGTGTTCCCCCGAATTCACCCCTCCACTTT. Translated: CASRQNTGVPPNSPLHF.

The genes are TRBV7-8 and TRBJ1-1; no reliable D call. The CDR3 runs 13 residues. V shed 4 bases and J shed 12 bases, with 18 bases lying between them. Germline loops: CDR1 SGHVS, CDR2 FQNEAQ. The CDR3 DNA is TGTGCCAGCAGCTCAGGACCACTCTTAACAACTTTCTTT. Its protein is CASSSGPLLTTFF.

This clonotype was seen a handful of times. This chain connects TRBV6-5 to TRBJ1-5; D possibly corresponds to TRBD1 (5 bases). V was trimmed by 2 bases and J by 4 bases, leaving 18 bases between them. The CDR3 covers 17 residues. CDR1 and CDR2 from the germline V gene are MNHEY and SVGAGI. The CDR3 bases are TGTGCCAGCAGTTACGGGTGGGGAGGGGACGGGAATCAGCCCCAGCATTTT. Its translation is CASSYGWGGDGNQPQHF.

Here the CDR3 reads CASSMAGRGAYEQYF. CDR3 bases: TGTGCCAGTAGTATGGCAGGCAGGGGAGCCTACGAGCAGTACTTC. This chain joins TRBV19 and TRBJ2-7; D is perhaps TRBD1 (6 bases). Germline V gene data show CDR1 as LNHDA and CDR2 as SQIVND (reference sequence). Deletions cut 3 bases from V and 2 bases from J, with 14 bases between. The CDR3 sequence is 15 residues long.

This sequence joins TRBV9 and TRBJ2-5, with D maybe TRBD2 (5 bases). This CDR3 is 16 amino acids long. Per germline, CDR1 SGDLS and CDR2 YYNGEE. The germline V and J ends were trimmed by 1 base and 5 bases, with 18 bases remaining between them. CDR3 protein: CASSVSEAAREETQYF. Here the CDR3 DNA reads TGTGCCAGCAGCGTATCCGAGGCAGCTAGGGAGGAGACCCAGTACTTC.

The V gene is TRBV2, the J gene TRBJ1-1, with D hard to call. The CDR3 loop spans 14 amino acids. V lost 5 bases, J lost 4 bases, and 14 bases lay in between. CDR1 is SNHLY, CDR2 FYNNEI, per germline. In DNA form, the CDR3 reads TGTGCCAGCAGTCAAAGGCCGGGGTTCACTGAAGCTTTCTTT. Its translation is CASSQRPGFTEAFF.

About this clonotype: Possible read error: a much larger clone is one base away. The J gene is TRBJ2-5, the V gene TRBV28; possibly TRBD1 for D (7 bases). Germline CDR1 MDHEN, CDR2 SYDVKM. The CDR3 covers 16 residues. Deletions cut 5 bases from V and 4 bases from J, with 20 bases between. CDR3 amino acids: CASSQQGSGVRETQYF. The CDR3 DNA reads TGTGCCAGCAGTCAACAGGGGTCGGGAGTCCGAGAGACCCAGTACTTC.

This rearrangement joins TRBV2 to TRBJ2-7, with a weak D call TRBD1 (5 bases). The CDR3 length is 14 residues. Germline V CDR1 and CDR2: SNHLY, FYNNEI. Trimming pared 3 bases from V and 3 bases from J, leaving 12 bases between. The CDR3 loop is CASSEGQGLYEQYF. In DNA form, the CDR3 reads TGTGCCAGCAGTGAGGGGCAGGGCCTCTACGAGCAGTACTTC.

The chain joins TRBV11-2 to TRBJ1-4; D unresolved. V gave up 3 bases and J gave up 3 bases, with 11 bases separating them. CDR1 is SGHAT and CDR2 is FQNNGV in the germline V gene. The CDR3 spans 15 residues. Here the CDR3 DNA reads TGTGCCAGCAGCTTGGGGTCCCTTCCTAATGAAAAACTGTTTTTT. Protein sequence: CASSLGSLPNEKLFF. The whole variable domain, remainder taken from reference TRBV11-2 and TRBJ1-4, is EAGVAQSPRYKIIEKRQSVAFWCNPISGHATLYWYQQILGQGPKLLIQFQNNGVVDDSQLPKDRFSAERLKGVDSTLKIQPAKLEDSAVYLCASSLGSLPNEKLFFGSGTQLSVL.

This clonotype was observed many times. An end of the junction differs from the germline gene, which may be a read error. This chain links TRBV20-1 with TRBJ1-2; 7 bases line up with TRBD1. Germline loops: CDR1 DFQATT, CDR2 SNEGSKA (reference sequence). The CDR3 length is 13 residues. In nucleotides, the CDR3 is TGCAGTGCGGCTTTACAGGGGCGGGATGGCTACACCTTT. Translated, it gives CSAALQGRDGYTF.